Following are 10 T cell receptor beta chains from one sample sequenced in a study of blood T cell repertoires in COVID-19. Sequencing used immunoSEQ multiplex PCR; TCRdb keeps in-frame clones, though not all of them. The sample yields more than 100,000 clones, about four fifths seen once. Sequenced input: peripheral blood. These receptors came from a woman older than 75 with acute or convalescent COVID-19.

The chain joins TRBV6-2 or TRBV6-3 to TRBJ1-5; 7 bases map to TRBD1. CDR1 is MNHEY and CDR2 is SVGEGT in the germline V gene. CDR3 length: 15 amino acids. J lost 3 bases, V lost 2 bases, and 4 bases had no gene match. The chain's CDR3 is CASSYAGGFNQPQHF. The CDR3 nucleotides are TGTGCCAGCAGTTACGCAGGGGGTTTCAATCAGCCCCAGCATTTT.

The V call is TRBV2, the J call TRBJ1-1; 8 bases match TRBD1. The CDR3 is 15 residues long. The germline V gene has CDR1 SNHLY and CDR2 FYNNEI. Trimming at V came to 6 bases and at J to 1 base, leaving 7 bases not matched to a gene. CDR3 DNA: TGTGCCAGCAGAAAACAGGGGGTGCGGAACACTGAAGCTTTCTTT. Translation gives CASRKQGVRNTEAFF.

This clone has only one observation. The chain links TRBV6-5 to TRBJ1-1; D ambiguous. Germline values: CDR1 MNHEY, CDR2 SVGAGI. This CDR3 contains 14 residues. The germline V and J ends were trimmed by 6 bases and 0 bases, with 11 bases remaining between them. CDR3: CASRGQRLNTEAFF. CDR3 sequence (DNA): TGTGCCAGCAGGGGTCAGAGGTTGAACACTGAAGCTTTCTTT.

As regards this clone: Other DNA sequences of this sample code for an identical CDR3. The chain carries TRBV27 and TRBJ2-1, with 9 bases identical to TRBD2. Germline trimming cut 4 bases from V and 6 bases from J; bases unmatched to any gene: 7. Germline CDR1 is MNHEY and CDR2 is SMNVEV (reference sequence). The CDR3 has 15 amino acids. This chain's CDR3 is CASSSAGGNPNEQFF. The DNA of the CDR3 is TGTGCCAGCAGTTCAGCGGGAGGCAACCCCAATGAGCAGTTCTTC.

J is TRBJ2-7 and V is TRBV7-2; possible D gene TRBD2, 5 bases. Trimming stripped 4 bases from V and 2 bases from J, with 9 bases between. CDR1 and CDR2 from the germline V gene are SGHTA and FQGNSA. The CDR3 consists of 13 residues. CDR3 DNA sequence: TGTGCCAGCAGCTCGCTAGCCACCTACGAGCAGTACTTC. It translates to CASSSLATYEQYF.

This clone was seen once. The rearrangement uses TRBV9 and TRBJ1-4; D is possibly TRBD1 (5 bases). The CDR3 contains 16 residues. Looked up from germline, CDR1 is SGDLS and CDR2 is YYNGEE. V was cut by 3 bases and J by 5 bases, with 17 bases left in between. The chain's CDR3 is CASSAPRGAGNEKLFF. The DNA for the CDR3 is TGTGCCAGCAGCGCCCCCCGCGGGGCGGGGAATGAAAAACTGTTTTTT. The full variable domain, its missing parts supplied by reference TRBV9 and TRBJ1-4, is DSGVTQTPKHLITATGQRVTLRCSPRSGDLSVYWYQQSLDQGLQFLIQYYNGEERAKGNILERFSAQQFPDLHSELNLSSLELGDSALYFCASSAPRGAGNEKLFFGSGTQLSVL.

The chain is built from TRBV5-6 and TRBJ1-2; 7 positions match TRBD1. Germline V gene lookup returns CDR1 SGHDT and CDR2 YYEEEE. The CDR3 runs 14 residues. Germline trimming cut 1 base from V and 3 bases from J; bases unmatched to any gene: 3. CDR3 DNA sequence: TGTGCCAGCAGCTTGACAACAGGGGACTATGGCTACACCTTC. Its translation: CASSLTTGDYGYTF.

The chain employs TRBV12-3 or TRBV12-4 and TRBJ1-1; D remains ambiguous. The CDR3 consists of 13 residues. Trimming removed 6 bases from V and 0 bases from J, with 8 bases in between. CDR3 sequence: CASRGLMNTEAFF. The CDR3, as DNA: TGTGCCAGCAGGGGCCTTATGAACACTGAAGCTTTCTTT.

The V gene is TRBV30, the J gene TRBJ2-7; TRBD1 aligns across 9 bases. Trimming took 2 bases from V and 3 from J; bases not matched to a gene: 8. Germline V CDR1 and CDR2: GTSNPN, SVGIG (reference sequence). The CDR3 is made up of 15 amino acids. CDR3 sequence (DNA): TGTGCCTGGAGTTCGGACAGGGGCTCTTTCTACGAGCAGTACTTC. Amino acid sequence: CAWSSDRGSFYEQYF.

V usage is TRBV19 and J usage is TRBJ2-7; TRBD2 might be the D (6 bases). V was shortened by 1 base and J by 2 bases, with 12 bases between the two germline ends. Germline V lookup: CDR1 LNHDA, CDR2 SQIVND (reference sequence). The CDR3 has 15 residues. Here the CDR3 reads CASSIGLASPYEQYF. The CDR3 bases are TGTGCCAGTAGTATAGGCCTAGCGTCCCCCTACGAGCAGTACTTC.